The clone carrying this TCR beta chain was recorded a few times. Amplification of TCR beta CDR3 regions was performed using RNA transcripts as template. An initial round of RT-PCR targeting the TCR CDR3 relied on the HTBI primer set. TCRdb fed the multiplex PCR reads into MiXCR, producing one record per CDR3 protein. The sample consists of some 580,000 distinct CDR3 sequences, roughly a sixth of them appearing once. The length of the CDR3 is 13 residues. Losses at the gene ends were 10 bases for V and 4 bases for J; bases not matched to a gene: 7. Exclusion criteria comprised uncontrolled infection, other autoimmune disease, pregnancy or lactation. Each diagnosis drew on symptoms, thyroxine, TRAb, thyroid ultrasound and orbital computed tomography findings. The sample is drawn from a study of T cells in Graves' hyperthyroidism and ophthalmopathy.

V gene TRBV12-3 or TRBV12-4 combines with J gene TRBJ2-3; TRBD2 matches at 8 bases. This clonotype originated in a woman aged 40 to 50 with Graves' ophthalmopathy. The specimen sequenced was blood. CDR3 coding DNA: TGTGCCACCGGGGGGGTCCGTGCAGATACGCAGTATTTT. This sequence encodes CATGGVRADTQYF.